This note documents a single T cell receptor beta chain sequence. A single run covered 15-18 subjects with over 190 million TCR-beta sequences. One entry per CDR3 protein, called by TCRdb with MiXCR from the 5' RACE reads. The sample has tens of thousands of distinct CDR3 sequences; approximately 14% are singletons. This specimen comes from a study of neurological immune-mediated disorders. Germline lookup yields CDR1 KGHSH and CDR2 LQKENI. The CDR3 has 15 amino acids. Trimming removed 3 bases from V and 1 base from J, with 12 bases in between. PBMCs numbering 2 million and stored at -80 C yielded the unsorted libraries.

The material sequenced was PBMCs. The chain carries TRBV18 and TRBJ1-1; a possible D gene is TRBD1 (5 bases). The sequence was obtained from a woman between 50 and 59 years old with HTLV-1-associated myelopathy (HAM/TSP). CDR3 bases: TGTGCCAGCTCACCGAAACTGACAGAGAACACTGAAGCTTTCTTT. It encodes CASSPKLTENTEAFF.